Listed here are 16 T cell receptor beta chains from one sample, sequenced in a study of early T cells in non-severe SARS-CoV-2 infection (TCRdb year 2021). Library preparation used 5' RACE. These reads were obtained on a NextSeq 500. The public reads were reprocessed in TCRdb via fastp at Q25 and MiXCR, keeping in-frame beta chains. A single entry per CDR3 protein holds the most common genes and DNA from its merged rows. The sample table shows 55,000 or so distinct CDR3 sequences, and 9.5% to 15% are seen once. The top ten clones comprise approximately 1.3% of the sample. Specimen: whole blood. The receptors come from an adult who was a healthcare worker with PCR-confirmed SARS-CoV-2 infection or an uninfected control (not recorded which).

This clonotype was seen a few times. The chain employs TRBV6-5 and TRBJ2-5; D is unclear. The V gene lost 0 bases and the J gene lost 0 bases, with 14 bases spanning the gap. CDR1 is MNHEY and CDR2 is SVGAGI in the germline V gene. This CDR3 is built from 17 residues. The CDR3 protein is CASSYSAPGLYQETQYF. The CDR3 region has the DNA TGTGCCAGCAGTTACTCCGCCCCAGGTCTATACCAAGAGACCCAGTACTTC.

This clonotype was seen many times. The chain joins TRBV10-3 to TRBJ2-3, with TRBD2 as a possible D gene (5 bases). V was shortened by 6 bases and J by 4 bases, with 14 bases between the two germline ends. Germline V gene sequence: CDR1 ENHRY, CDR2 SYGVKD. This CDR3 is built from 14 residues. CDR3 amino acids: CAIRPSDGADTQYF. CDR3 nucleotide sequence: TGTGCCATCAGGCCGTCAGACGGGGCAGATACGCAGTATTTT.

This clonotype has ten or more counts. The genes are TRBV12-3 or TRBV12-4 and TRBJ2-2, with 7 bases fitting TRBD1. Unmatched junction bases numbered 5, after V lost 6 bases and J lost 4 bases. This CDR3 region has 14 residues. CDR3 bases: TGTGCCAGCAGCCAGGGACAGACCACCGGGGAGCTGTTTTTT. Translation gives CASSQGQTTGELFF.

The chain's CDR3 is CSASVGGGWSYEQYF. The CDR3 nucleotides are TGCAGTGCTAGCGTAGGGGGTGGCTGGTCCTACGAGCAGTACTTC. The chain recombines TRBV20-1 with TRBJ2-7; tentatively, D is TRBD1 (6 bases). Germline V lookup: CDR1 DFQATT, CDR2 SNEGSKA (reference sequence). Trimming removed 3 bases at V and 1 base at J, with 16 bases between. This CDR3 region has 15 residues.

This clonotype has ten or more counts. The chain uses TRBV27 and TRBJ1-6, with D unresolved. V was shortened by 8 bases and J by 0 bases, with 14 bases between the two germline ends. From germline, CDR1 is MNHEY and CDR2 SMNVEV (reference sequence). The CDR3 covers 16 residues. The CDR3, as DNA: TGTGCCAGCCGCGCAGGTCGCCGCTCCTATAATTCACCCCTCCACTTT. Translating it yields CASRAGRRSYNSPLHF.

The V call is TRBV9, the J call TRBJ1-6, with 10 bases matching TRBD1. Germline V gene lookup returns CDR1 SGDLS and CDR2 YYNGEE. J lost 7 bases, V lost 6 bases, and 4 bases had no gene match. This CDR3 has 14 amino acids. The CDR3 sequence: CASNPTGGNSPLHF. The CDR3 bases are TGTGCCAGCAACCCGACAGGGGGCAATTCACCCCTCCACTTT.

The table lists this clonotype with many counts. The CDR3 here is CSATGGTHTF. CDR3 nucleotide sequence: TGCAGTGCTACAGGGGGGACCCACACCTTC. V usage is TRBV20-1 and J usage is TRBJ1-2, with 7 bases fitting TRBD1. V trimming: 4 bases; J trimming: 12 bases; junction bases outside the gene matches: 5. This CDR3 region has 10 residues. CDR1 is DFQATT and CDR2 is SNEGSKA in the germline V gene (reference sequence).

This clonotype was seen a handful of times. V usage is TRBV3-1 and J usage is TRBJ2-1, with 8 bases fitting TRBD2. With 1 base clipped from V and 4 bases from J, the junction kept 9 bases outside the gene matches. In germline, CDR1 is LGHDT, CDR2 YNNKEL (reference sequence). The CDR3 totals 17 residues. The CDR3 region has the DNA TGTGCCAGCAGCCAAGTTGGTGGCGGGGGGTCATACAATGAGCAGTTCTTC. As protein: CASSQVGGGGSYNEQFF.

The genes are TRBV6-6 and TRBJ2-7; D remains unclear. Trimming cost V 4 bases and J 0 bases, with 13 bases left between them. Germline-derived CDR1 and CDR2 are MNHNY and SVGAGI (reference sequence). The CDR3 runs 15 residues. CDR3 in DNA: TGTGCCAGCAGTTTGGAGACAACCCTCTCCTACGAGCAGTACTTC. It encodes CASSLETTLSYEQYF.

As concerns this clonotype: This may be a read error: a much more frequent sequence differs by one nucleotide. This chain joins TRBV29-1 and TRBJ1-2; 7 bases map to TRBD1. Germline V lookup: CDR1 SQVTM, CDR2 ANQGSEA. V trimming: 8 bases; J trimming: 7 bases; junction bases outside the gene matches: 13. This CDR3 region has 13 residues. The CDR3 DNA reads as TGCAGCATCGCCGTGACAGGGCGTCCTGGCTACACCTTC. Translating it yields CSIAVTGRPGYTF.

This clonotype was detected a few times. The genes are TRBV2 and TRBJ2-3, with TRBD2 matching over 9 bases. CDR1 is SNHLY, CDR2 FYNNEI, per germline. This CDR3 contains 15 residues. Unmatched junction bases numbered 3, after V lost 5 bases and J lost 0 bases. The CDR3 reads CASSRLAASTDTQYF. The CDR3 DNA reads as TGTGCCAGCAGTCGACTAGCGGCTAGCACAGATACGCAGTATTTT.

This clonotype was counted at least ten times. The J gene is TRBJ1-1, the V gene TRBV6-2 or TRBV6-3; no firm D call. Trimming stripped 9 bases from V and 3 bases from J, with 8 bases between. Germline loops: CDR1 MNHEY, CDR2 SVGEGT. The CDR3 has 11 amino acids. The CDR3 DNA sequence: TGTGCCAGTCGCGAGGACACTGAAGCTTTCTTT. It translates to CASREDTEAFF.

Many counts were recorded for this clonotype. This chain joins TRBV19 and TRBJ1-5; 10 positions match TRBD1. CDR1 and CDR2 (germline): LNHDA, SQIVND (reference sequence). V shed 5 bases and J 7 bases; nucleotides not matched to a gene: 11. This CDR3 is built from 16 residues. This CDR3 is CASSAQARGQGQPQHF. In nucleotides, the CDR3 is TGTGCCAGTAGTGCCCAAGCCCGGGGACAGGGGCAGCCCCAGCATTTT.

V usage is TRBV12-3 or TRBV12-4 and J usage is TRBJ2-3, with 7 bases that match TRBD2. The CDR3 consists of 15 residues. V shed 8 bases and J 5 bases; nucleotides not matched to a gene: 13. CDR3 DNA sequence: TGTGCCAGCGGTTGGGGCCTAGCGGTTTTAGATACGCAGTATTTT. Protein product: CASGWGLAVLDTQYF.

The chain couples TRBV27 to TRBJ2-3; D call uncertain. CDR1 MNHEY and CDR2 SMNVEV come from the germline V gene (reference sequence). CDR3 length: 13 amino acids. V was clipped by 5 bases and J by 0 bases, with 6 bases between them. The CDR3 is CASSLHSTDTQYF. The CDR3 bases are TGTGCCAGCAGTCTCCATAGCACAGATACGCAGTATTTT.

The V and J genes are TRBV3-1 and TRBJ2-2; 8 positions match TRBD2. Germline values: CDR1 LGHDT, CDR2 YNNKEL (reference sequence). The length of the CDR3 is 16 residues. V lost 4 bases, J lost 1 base, and 5 bases stayed unmatched. CDR3 in amino acids: CASSLRSGGNTGELFF. Here the CDR3 DNA reads TGTGCCAGCAGCCTTCGGAGCGGGGGGAACACCGGGGAGCTGTTTTTT. Full variable domain (remainder filled in from reference TRBV3-1 and TRBJ2-2): DTAVSQTPKYLVTQMGNDKSIKCEQNLGHDTMYWYKQDSKKFLKIMFSYNNKELIINETVPNRFSPKSPDKAHLNLHINSLELGDSAVYFCASSLRSGGNTGELFFGEGSRLTVL.